This entry features one T cell receptor (beta chain) sequence. This sample is part of a study of blood T cell repertoires in COVID-19. Study-wide context: COVID-19 samples collected from the United States, Italy and Spain covered acute and convalescent phases.

The V and J ends lost 7 bases and 5 bases, in that order; junction bases with no gene match: 5. The CDR3 sequence is 15 residues long. From germline, CDR1 is SGHTA and CDR2 FQGNSA. The authors' processing: Estimates of nucleated cell counts were drawn from the amplification of reference gene primers. TCRdb keeps only in-frame clones here, not all; method: immunoSEQ multiplex PCR. That table furnishes V, J and clone size, whereas the DNA furnished D and trimming. The profile shows around 70,000 clones, roughly 86% of them singletons. Sequencing used peripheral blood. This chain uses TRBV7-2 with TRBJ2-1, with 13 nucleotides matching TRBD2. The receptor was isolated from a human donor in a cohort sampled during active COVID-19. The CDR3 DNA reads as TGTGCCAGCACACTAGCGGGGGGGCCTGACAATGAGCAGTTCTTC. This sequence encodes CASTLAGGPDNEQFF.